The clone carrying this T cell receptor beta chain was picked up one time. As yet, its antigen is unknown. The sample comes from a study of T cell responses to AZD1222 COVID-19 vaccine. On the study more broadly: Pooling was applied to second doses at about 4 or about 12 weeks.

General observations from the study: Spike as a whole was targeted by vaccine-associated CD4 TCRs, dominant at 160-218 and 743-854. Most donors were white British and more were female, and clonal diversity was possibly underestimated. Recipients of AZD1222 seropositive at baseline numbered only 6 or 7.

TCRdb's table, derived via immunoSEQ multiplex PCR, lists solely in-frame clones and lacks some. The sample records approximately 170,000 clones, approximately 92% being singletons. The CDR3 length is 14 residues. Germline-derived CDR1 and CDR2 are SGHRS and YFSETQ. Trimming at V came to 2 bases and at J to 3 bases, leaving 1 base not matched to a gene. This TCR derives from an adult in good health. Material: peripheral blood, obtained on day 0 of AZD1222 vaccination. The genes are TRBV5-1 and TRBJ2-3; 9 nucleotides agree with TRBD2. In DNA, the CDR3 is TGCGCCAGCAGCTTAGCGGGAGGAACAGATACGCAGTATTTT. It specifies CASSLAGGTDTQYF.